The rows below give T cell receptor beta chains drawn from one sample of a study of monozygotic twins with inflammatory bowel disease. For each CDR3 protein, TCRdb gives one entry from its re-call of the 5' RACE reads, without DNA. The specimen's table records roughly 150,000 distinct CDR3 sequences. Sequenced: blood. These receptors came from a human donor with ulcerative colitis or Crohn's disease, or a healthy co-twin of an affected twin (not recorded which). The CDR3 runs from the conserved cysteine through the conserved F or W.

>TRBJ2-1|TRBV6-1
CASSAPSRRGLNEQFF
>TRBJ1-1|TRBV30
CAWSERGVGTEAFF
>TRBJ2-1|TRBV11-1
CASSSSPTGLSGNEQFF
>TRBJ1-4|TRBV20-1
CSVDIPTGASNEKLFF
>TRBJ2-2|TRBV4-1
CASSQTSWGRGELFF
>TRBJ2-1|TRBV27
CASSLISGTSFNEQFF
>TRBJ2-6|TRBV12-3/TRBV12-4
CASSLMGAGANVLTF
>TRBJ1-2|TRBV20-1
CSAPPGASGYGYTF
>TRBJ2-7|TRBV2
CASRDRGPPSYEQYF
>TRBJ1-1|TRBV18
CASSPRKENTEAFF
>TRBJ2-1|TRBV5-1
CASSLEAGGQFF
>TRBJ2-1|TRBV2
CASSVVTEQFF
>TRBJ2-7|TRBV7-3
CASSTGGEQYF